This is a list of T cell receptor beta chains from one sample in a study of blood T cell repertoires in COVID-19. Profiled with immunoSEQ multiplex PCR; TCRdb holds only in-frame clones, not every one. The sample shows 55,000 to 70,000 clones, about 86% of them seen only once. Sequencing was performed on peripheral blood. All receptors derive from a man aged 45-60 years with acute or convalescent COVID-19. Both conserved end residues are part of each CDR3. Fields, in order: J gene, V gene, D gene, clone size, CDR3 protein, CDR3 DNA. The D gene is left open where the match is weak. A row's size may be missing; if present it is once, few, many or a size class.

>TRBJ2-3|TRBV28|TRBD1|few
CASKVTGGGTDTQYF
TGTGCCAGCAAAGTAACAGGGGGTGGAACAGATACGCAGTATTTT
>TRBJ2-1|TRBV5-1|TRBD2|NA
CASSLASGGVEQFF
TGCGCCAGCAGCTTGGCTAGCGGGGGGGTTGAGCAGTTCTTC
>TRBJ2-1|TRBV3-1/TRBV3-2|TRBD1|NA
CASGNLRQGFGDEQFF
TGTGCCAGCGGCAACCTGAGACAGGGGTTCGGGGATGAGCAGTTCTTC
>TRBJ1-4|TRBV2|TRBD1|NA
CATRGNRGRKLFF
TGTGCCACCAGGGGTAACAGGGGGAGAAAACTGTTTTTT
>TRBJ1-5|TRBV18|NA|NA
CASSPYRNSNQPQHF
TGTGCCAGCTCACCTTACAGAAATAGCAATCAGCCCCAGCATTTT
>TRBJ2-4|TRBV18|NA|NA
CASSPLGQIAKNIQYF
TGTGCCAGCTCACCACTGGGACAAATAGCCAAAAACATTCAGTACTTC
>TRBJ2-5|TRBV7-2|TRBD1|NA
CASSPGQGLRETQYF
TGTGCCAGCAGCCCTGGACAGGGGCTGAGGGAGACCCAGTACTTC
>TRBJ2-1|TRBV9|NA|few
CASSVGTESYNEQFF
TGTGCCAGCAGCGTAGGCACAGAGTCCTACAATGAGCAGTTCTTC
>TRBJ2-5|TRBV18|TRBD2|once
CASSPTSGVDGTQYF
TGTGCCAGCTCACCGACTAGCGGGGTAGACGGGACCCAGTACTTC
>TRBJ2-7|TRBV10-3|TRBD1|NA
CAISEPDRGHYEQYF
TGTGCCATCAGTGAACCGGACAGGGGGCACTACGAGCAGTACTTC
>TRBJ2-5|TRBV11-2|NA|NA
CASSDGRETQYF
TGTGCCAGCAGCGATGGCCGGGAGACCCAGTACTTC
>TRBJ1-3|TRBV2|NA|NA
CASSDQGTLFGNTIYF
TGTGCCAGCAGTGATCAGGGGACGTTGTTTGGAAACACCATATATTTT
>TRBJ2-3|TRBV9|TRBD2|once
CASSAPQSGGPSTDTQYF
TGTGCCAGCAGCGCACCCCAGAGCGGGGGGCCTAGCACAGATACGCAGTATTTT
>TRBJ2-1|TRBV12-5|TRBD2|NA
CASGLVRGTTLEQFF
TGTGCTAGTGGTTTGGTACGGGGGACTACCCTTGAGCAGTTCTTC
>TRBJ2-7|TRBV18|NA|NA
CASSYTSSYEQYF
TGTGCCAGCTCATATACTAGCTCCTACGAGCAGTACTTC
>TRBJ1-6|TRBV6-6|NA|few
CASSYGGAGNSPLHF
TGTGCCAGCAGTTACGGAGGGGCGGGTAATTCACCCCTCCACTTT
>TRBJ1-6|TRBV7-9|NA|once
CASSLQDSYNSPLHF
TGTGCCAGCAGCTTACAGGACTCCTATAATTCACCCCTCCACTTT
>TRBJ2-2|TRBV7-9|NA|NA
CASSKREGAGELFF
TGTGCCAGCAGCAAGAGAGAAGGGGCCGGGGAGCTGTTTTTT
>TRBJ1-2|TRBV5-1|TRBD1|NA
CASSPTGTGAFGYTF
TGCGCCAGCAGCCCCACCGGGACAGGGGCTTTCGGCTACACCTTC
>TRBJ1-4|TRBV6-5|NA|NA
CASSSPISGEKLFF
TGTGCCAGCAGTTCCCCGATCTCCGGTGAAAAACTGTTTTTT
>TRBJ2-2|TRBV7-9|TRBD2|once
CASILEAGRARTGELFF
TGTGCCAGCATCTTAGAAGCGGGAAGGGCAAGGACCGGGGAGCTGTTTTTT
>TRBJ2-7|TRBV19|TRBD2|NA
CASSSSGSSYEQYF
TGTGCCAGTAGTTCTAGCGGGAGCTCCTACGAGCAGTACTTC
>TRBJ1-3|TRBV25-1|NA|NA
CASSADTSGNTIYF
TGTGCCAGCAGTGCGGACACGAGTGGAAACACCATATATTTT
>TRBJ1-4|TRBV28|NA|NA
CASSSGGRTNEKLFF
TGTGCCAGCAGTTCGGGAGGGAGGACGAATGAAAAACTGTTTTTT
>TRBJ2-7|TRBV5-4|TRBD1|NA
CASSPGQGASYEQYF
TGTGCCAGCAGCCCGGGACAGGGGGCCTCCTACGAGCAGTACTTC
>TRBJ2-2|TRBV7-9|NA|NA
CASSSASRRWTGELFF
TGTGCCAGCAGCTCCGCTAGCCGGCGGTGGACCGGGGAGCTGTTTTTT
>TRBJ2-3|TRBV9|TRBD2|NA
CASSSRTSGRPDTQYF
TGTGCCAGCAGCTCCCGGACTAGCGGGAGGCCAGATACGCAGTATTTT
>TRBJ1-1|TRBV25-1|TRBD1|NA
CASSELGTGALNTEAFF
TGTGCCAGCAGTGAACTTGGGACAGGGGCTCTGAACACTGAAGCTTTCTTT
>TRBJ2-1|TRBV6-5|TRBD1|NA
CASTSTGDNEQFF
TGTGCCAGCACTTCTACAGGGGACAATGAGCAGTTCTTC
>TRBJ1-1|TRBV2|NA|few
CASSWDFREAFF
TGTGCCAGCAGTTGGGACTTCCGTGAAGCTTTCTTT
>TRBJ2-5|TRBV27|TRBD1|NA
CASSIGQGRETQYF
TGTGCCAGCAGTATCGGACAGGGTCGAGAGACCCAGTACTTC
>TRBJ1-4|TRBV7-6|TRBD1|NA
CASSLQRQGTNEKLFF
TGTGCCAGCAGCTTACAAAGACAGGGAACTAATGAAAAACTGTTTTTT
>TRBJ1-1|TRBV9|NA|NA
CASSGGGRDTEAFF
TGTGCCAGCAGCGGCGGGGGTCGGGACACTGAAGCTTTCTTT
>TRBJ2-1|TRBV7-7|TRBD1|once
CASSKTGGSYNEQFF
TGTGCTAGCAGTAAGACAGGGGGCTCCTACAATGAGCAGTTCTTC
>TRBJ1-2|TRBV28|TRBD1|NA
CASVPQGARAYGYTF
TGTGCCAGCGTTCCCCAGGGGGCCCGGGCCTATGGCTACACCTTC
>TRBJ2-2|TRBV7-6|NA|NA
CASSLGQANTGELFF
TGTGCCAGCAGCTTAGGGCAGGCGAACACCGGGGAGCTGTTTTTT
>TRBJ2-7|TRBV9|TRBD1|NA
CASSVAPWDSYEQYF
TGTGCCAGCAGCGTAGCTCCCTGGGACAGCTACGAGCAGTACTTC
>TRBJ2-3|TRBV28|TRBD2|NA
CASSLSIAGIGTDTQYF
TGTGCCAGCAGTTTGAGCATAGCGGGGATTGGGACAGATACGCAGTATTTT
>TRBJ1-2|TRBV10-2|NA|NA
CASSAEGSYGYTF
TGCGCCAGCAGTGCGGAGGGCTCCTATGGCTACACCTTC
>TRBJ1-1|TRBV30|NA|NA
CAWSGEINTEAFF
TGTGCCTGGAGTGGAGAGATAAACACTGAAGCTTTCTTT
>TRBJ1-1|TRBV30|NA|NA
CACRTGNTEAFF
TGTGCCTGCAGAACAGGGAACACTGAAGCTTTCTTT
>TRBJ1-2|TRBV12-3/TRBV12-4|NA|NA
CASSTTRNYGYTF
TGTGCCAGCAGCACAACCAGAAACTATGGCTACACCTTC
>TRBJ1-6|TRBV11-2|NA|once
CASSFQGYSPLHF
TGTGCCAGCAGCTTTCAGGGATATTCACCCCTCCACTTT
>TRBJ2-1|TRBV11-3|NA|NA
CASSQQGNEQFF
TGTGCCAGCAGCCAACAGGGCAATGAGCAGTTCTTC
>TRBJ2-2|TRBV30|TRBD2|NA
CAWSLVAGALSRELFF
TGTGCCTGGAGTTTGGTAGCGGGGGCCCTCTCCCGGGAGCTGTTTTTT
>TRBJ1-4|TRBV19|NA|NA
CATREDLGNEKLFF
TGTGCCACCAGAGAGGACTTAGGTAATGAAAAACTGTTTTTT
>TRBJ1-5|TRBV24-1|TRBD1|NA
CATSDQGQLSNQPQHF
TGTGCCACCAGTGACCAGGGACAGCTTAGCAATCAGCCCCAGCATTTT